A selection of T cell receptor beta chains follows, all from one sample in a study of blood T cell repertoires in COVID-19. The assay was immunoSEQ multiplex PCR, and TCRdb's table has in-frame clones only and misses some. The data contain about 200,000 clones, approximately 80% of them singletons. Sequencing was done on a sample of peripheral blood. Every receptor here comes from a woman of 80 years or more with acute or convalescent COVID-19. Both conserved end residues are part of each CDR3. The order of the fields is CDR3 DNA, CDR3 protein, D gene, V gene, CDR3 length, clone size, J gene. The D gene is left open where the match is weak. The size entry is marked missing in some rows and otherwise reads once, few, many or a size class.

CDR3nt: TGTGCCAGCAGCTCGACGTCGACAGCTGATAACTATGGCTACACCTTC
CDR3aa: CASSSTSTADNYGYTF
d_gene: .
v_gene: TRBV5-8
len: 16
abundance: .
j_gene: TRBJ1-2

CDR3nt: TGTGCCACCAGTGACCCACAGCTGTCTGGCTATGGCTACACCTTC
CDR3aa: CATSDPQLSGYGYTF
d_gene: .
v_gene: TRBV24-1
len: 15
abundance: .
j_gene: TRBJ1-2

CDR3nt: TGTGCCAGCAGCTCCAGGACTGGAAACACCATATATTTT
CDR3aa: CASSSRTGNTIYF
d_gene: .
v_gene: TRBV12-3/TRBV12-4
len: 13
abundance: .
j_gene: TRBJ1-3

CDR3nt: TGTGCCAGCAGCTGGTCCCTAGCGGGGGGGTACAATGAGCAGTTCTTC
CDR3aa: CASSWSLAGGYNEQFF
d_gene: TRBD2
v_gene: TRBV7-2
len: 16
abundance: once
j_gene: TRBJ2-1

CDR3nt: TGCGCCAGCAGCAGAGGGACAGGGCGTACTGAAGCTTTCTTT
CDR3aa: CASSRGTGRTEAFF
d_gene: TRBD1
v_gene: TRBV4-1
len: 14
abundance: few
j_gene: TRBJ1-1

CDR3nt: TGTGCCAGCAGCGCAGACAGGCTGGGGGAGCAGTTCTTC
CDR3aa: CASSADRLGEQFF
d_gene: .
v_gene: TRBV2
len: 13
abundance: .
j_gene: TRBJ2-1

CDR3nt: TGTGCCAGCACCTTCCGGGACAACTCTGGAAACACCATATATTTT
CDR3aa: CASTFRDNSGNTIYF
d_gene: .
v_gene: TRBV6-6
len: 15
abundance: .
j_gene: TRBJ1-3

CDR3nt: TGTGCCAGCAGTTCCCCCCCGGGAGTAGTAGCCAGCGCAGATACGCAGTATTTT
CDR3aa: CASSSPPGVVASADTQYF
d_gene: .
v_gene: TRBV28
len: 18
abundance: .
j_gene: TRBJ2-3

CDR3nt: TGTGCCAGCAGTTACGTGAAGGGAGCAAGGGAGACCCAGTACTTC
CDR3aa: CASSYVKGARETQYF
d_gene: .
v_gene: TRBV6-2/TRBV6-3
len: 15
abundance: .
j_gene: TRBJ2-5

CDR3nt: TGCGCCAGCAGCCGAACAGGGGGCCAGAACTATGGCTACACCTTC
CDR3aa: CASSRTGGQNYGYTF
d_gene: TRBD1
v_gene: TRBV4-1
len: 15
abundance: .
j_gene: TRBJ1-2

CDR3nt: TGTGCCAGCAGTTTATGGCGGGTGAGGTACTTC
CDR3aa: CASSLWRVRYF
d_gene: .
v_gene: TRBV27
len: 11
abundance: .
j_gene: TRBJ2-7

CDR3nt: TGTGCCAGCTCACCACCGGGACTAGCGGTTGCTGCCTACGAGCAGTACTTC
CDR3aa: CASSPPGLAVAAYEQYF
d_gene: TRBD2
v_gene: TRBV18
len: 17
abundance: .
j_gene: TRBJ2-7

CDR3nt: TGCGCCAGCAGCGCCACAGGGAATTGGGCGAACACCGGGGAGCTGTTTTTT
CDR3aa: CASSATGNWANTGELFF
d_gene: .
v_gene: TRBV5-1
len: 17
abundance: .
j_gene: TRBJ2-2

CDR3nt: TGTGCCAGCAGCTTTGACGGTTCTAGTACTGGAAACACCATATATTTT
CDR3aa: CASSFDGSSTGNTIYF
d_gene: .
v_gene: TRBV5-8
len: 16
abundance: .
j_gene: TRBJ1-3

CDR3nt: TGCGCCAGCAGCTTAGGACAGGGGGGAGGAAAACTGTTTTTT
CDR3aa: CASSLGQGGGKLFF
d_gene: TRBD1
v_gene: TRBV5-1
len: 14
abundance: .
j_gene: TRBJ1-4

CDR3nt: TGTGCCAGCGGGACAGGGGTGGCCTACAATGAGCAGTTCTTC
CDR3aa: CASGTGVAYNEQFF
d_gene: TRBD1
v_gene: TRBV14
len: 14
abundance: .
j_gene: TRBJ2-1

CDR3nt: TGTGCCATAAAAGGACAGGGGGCGGATGGCTACACCTTC
CDR3aa: CAIKGQGADGYTF
d_gene: TRBD1
v_gene: TRBV10-3
len: 13
abundance: .
j_gene: TRBJ1-2

CDR3nt: TGTGCCAGCAGTCCCCCCCGAGTCCACGACGAGCAGTACTTC
CDR3aa: CASSPPRVHDEQYF
d_gene: .
v_gene: TRBV28
len: 14
abundance: .
j_gene: TRBJ2-7

CDR3nt: TGTGCCAGCAGCTTATATTCTAGTGGATCCGGGGAGCTGTTTTTT
CDR3aa: CASSLYSSGSGELFF
d_gene: .
v_gene: TRBV11-2
len: 15
abundance: .
j_gene: TRBJ2-2

CDR3nt: TGTGCCAGCAGCTTAGTGGACAGGGGGTACGAGCAGTACTTC
CDR3aa: CASSLVDRGYEQYF
d_gene: TRBD1
v_gene: TRBV11-1
len: 14
abundance: .
j_gene: TRBJ2-7

CDR3nt: TGCGCCAGCAGCTTACTAGGAGGGACCTACGAGCAGTACTTC
CDR3aa: CASSLLGGTYEQYF
d_gene: .
v_gene: TRBV5-1
len: 14
abundance: .
j_gene: TRBJ2-7

CDR3nt: TGTGCCAGCAGCGTAGGCAGCGGGAGGCAGTTCTTC
CDR3aa: CASSVGSGRQFF
d_gene: TRBD2
v_gene: TRBV9
len: 12
abundance: .
j_gene: TRBJ2-1

CDR3nt: TGTGCCAGCTCAATGGGACAGGGGACGATAAACATTCAGTACTTC
CDR3aa: CASSMGQGTINIQYF
d_gene: TRBD1
v_gene: TRBV18
len: 15
abundance: .
j_gene: TRBJ2-4